Below are 11 T cell receptor beta chains sequenced from a single sample in a study of cytomegalovirus exposure and HLA in healthy donors. Vbeta (60) and Jbeta (13) primers were used in the PCR. Profiled with immunoSEQ multiplex PCR; TCRdb holds only in-frame clones, not every one. The sample lists approximately 150,000 clones, roughly four fifths occurring once. The sequenced sample was PBMCs. These receptors were collected from a man aged 45-65 years in good health and CMV-seropositive.

This clone has only one observation. The rearrangement links TRBV7-9 to TRBJ2-3; TRBD2 aligns across 11 bases. The J segment lost 6 bases and the V segment lost 3 bases, leaving 5 bases of the junction unmatched. CDR1 is SEHNR and CDR2 is FQNEAQ in the germline V gene (reference sequence). The CDR3 length is 15 residues. Here the CDR3 reads CASSFISGRVDTQYF. CDR3 coding DNA: TGTGCCAGCAGCTTCATTAGCGGGAGGGTGGATACGCAGTATTTT.

The rearrangement joins TRBV11-1 to TRBJ1-4, with D perhaps TRBD1 (6 bases). Per the germline V gene, CDR1 is SGHAT and CDR2 is FQDESV (reference sequence). This CDR3 is 14 amino acids long. Trimming removed 5 bases from V and 8 bases from J, with 15 bases in between. The CDR3 DNA follows: TGTGCCAGCAGCGACAGGTCCCGGAGGGAAAAACTGTTTTTT. It yields the protein CASSDRSRREKLFF.

This clone occurred a few times. Different DNA sequences within this sample yield the same CDR3. The V and J genes are TRBV6-6 and TRBJ2-1, with 11 bases identical to TRBD2. The CDR3 runs to 15 residues. The germline gives CDR1 MNHNY, CDR2 SVGAGI (reference sequence). With 6 bases clipped from V and 6 bases from J, the junction kept 7 bases outside the gene matches. The CDR3 DNA sequence: TGTGCCAGCAGAGTTAGCGGGGGGGCCGCCAATGAGCAGTTCTTC. As protein: CASRVSGGAANEQFF.

About this clone itself: This specimen includes other DNA sequences encoding the same CDR3. The chain has TRBV5-1 and TRBJ2-7, with 8 bases fitting TRBD2. Germline CDR1 reads SGHRS; CDR2 reads YFSETQ. The CDR3 consists of 14 residues. V lost 0 bases and J lost 6; bases outside the gene matches: 5. CDR3 nucleotides: TGCGCCAGCAGCTTGGTGGTAGCGGGGAGCGAGCAGTACTTC. Translation gives CASSLVVAGSEQYF. Variable domain in full (rest from reference TRBV5-1 and TRBJ2-7): KAGVTQTPRYLIKTRGQQVTLSCSPISGHRSVSWYQQTPGQGLQFLFEYFSETQRNKGNFPGRFSGRQFSNSRSEMNVSTLELGDSALYLCASSLVVAGSEQYFGPGTRLTVT.

This sequence joins TRBV9 and TRBJ1-2; tentative D call: TRBD1 (5 bases). V was pared by 0 bases and J by 4 bases, with 10 bases between. Germline CDR1 reads SGDLS; CDR2 reads YYNGEE. The CDR3 runs 14 residues. CDR3 amino acids: CASSVAGIPYGYTF. The CDR3 coding sequence is TGTGCCAGCAGCGTAGCAGGGATCCCCTATGGCTACACCTTC. Complete variable domain (other parts from reference TRBV9 and TRBJ1-2): DSGVTQTPKHLITATGQRVTLRCSPRSGDLSVYWYQQSLDQGLQFLIQYYNGEERAKGNILERFSAQQFPDLHSELNLSSLELGDSALYFCASSVAGIPYGYTFGSGTRLTVV.

The chain carries TRBV4-2 and TRBJ2-5; 10 nucleotides line up with TRBD2. CDR3 length: 15 amino acids. With V trimmed by 1 base and J by 1 base, 0 bases remained unmatched. Germline V gene sequence: CDR1 LGHNA, CDR2 YNFKEQ. The CDR3 DNA sequence: TGTGCCAGCAGCCAAGGGACTAGCGGCCAAGAGACCCAGTACTTC. Its translation: CASSQGTSGQETQYF.

The chain uses TRBV28 and TRBJ2-7; weak D call: TRBD2 (5 bases). The CDR3 extends over 12 amino acids. Looked up from germline, CDR1 is MDHEN and CDR2 is SYDVKM. V lost 3 bases and J lost 4, with 7 bases in between. The CDR3 loop is CASSLRAYEQYF. The CDR3 DNA reads TGTGCCAGCAGTTTGAGGGCGTACGAGCAGTACTTC.

Comment on this clone: A junction boundary mismatches the germline segment, possibly from a read error. CDR3 sequence: CASSQEGTGTSVLF. The CDR3 region has the DNA TGTGCCAGCAGCCAAGAAGGGACCGGGACTAGCGTCCTCTTC. The chain uses TRBV14 and TRBJ2-7; 10 nucleotides agree with TRBD2. From germline, CDR1 is SGHDN and CDR2 FVKESK. This CDR3 has 14 residues.

This clone was observed a few times. The rearrangement joins TRBV7-9 to TRBJ2-1; TRBD2 agrees at 12 bases. Trimming removed 5 bases from V and 7 bases from J; junction bases left unmatched: 6. The CDR3 sequence is 15 residues long. CDR1 and CDR2 from the germline V gene are SEHNR and FQNEAQ (reference sequence). The CDR3 is CASSPSGGAQNEQFF. For the CDR3, the DNA is TGTGCCAGCAGCCCTAGCGGGGGGGCGCAGAATGAGCAGTTCTTC.

In this sample, this clone turned up a few times. This rearrangement joins TRBV2 to TRBJ1-2, with TRBD1 matching over 7 bases. The germline gives CDR1 SNHLY, CDR2 FYNNEI. The CDR3 spans 14 residues. The trim removed 6 bases at V and 7 bases at J, leaving 11 bases unmatched. CDR3 sequence reads: CASSQTQGEAGYTF. As DNA, the CDR3 is TGTGCCAGCAGCCAAACCCAGGGGGAAGCTGGCTACACCTTC.

This chain's CDR3 is CASSLSGGPMGNEQFF. The CDR3 DNA follows: TGTGCCAGCAGCTTATCGGGCGGGCCCATGGGGAATGAGCAGTTCTTC. The chain has TRBV7-2 and TRBJ2-1, with TRBD2 as a possible D gene (5 bases). CDR1 is SGHTA and CDR2 is FQGNSA in the germline V gene. V lost 2 bases and J 7 bases, leaving 18 bases between the germline ends. The CDR3 has 16 residues.